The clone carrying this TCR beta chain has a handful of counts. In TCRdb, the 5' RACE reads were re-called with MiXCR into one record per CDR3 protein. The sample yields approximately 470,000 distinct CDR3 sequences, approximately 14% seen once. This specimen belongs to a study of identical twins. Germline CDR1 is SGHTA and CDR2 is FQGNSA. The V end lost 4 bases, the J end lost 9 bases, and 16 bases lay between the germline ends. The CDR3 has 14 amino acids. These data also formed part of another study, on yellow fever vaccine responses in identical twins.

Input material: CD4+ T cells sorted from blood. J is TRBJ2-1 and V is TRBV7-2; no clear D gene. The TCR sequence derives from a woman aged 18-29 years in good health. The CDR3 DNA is TGTGCCAGCAGCTCAAAAGGCGGTAGGATTGAGCAGTTCTTC. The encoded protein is CASSSKGGRIEQFF.